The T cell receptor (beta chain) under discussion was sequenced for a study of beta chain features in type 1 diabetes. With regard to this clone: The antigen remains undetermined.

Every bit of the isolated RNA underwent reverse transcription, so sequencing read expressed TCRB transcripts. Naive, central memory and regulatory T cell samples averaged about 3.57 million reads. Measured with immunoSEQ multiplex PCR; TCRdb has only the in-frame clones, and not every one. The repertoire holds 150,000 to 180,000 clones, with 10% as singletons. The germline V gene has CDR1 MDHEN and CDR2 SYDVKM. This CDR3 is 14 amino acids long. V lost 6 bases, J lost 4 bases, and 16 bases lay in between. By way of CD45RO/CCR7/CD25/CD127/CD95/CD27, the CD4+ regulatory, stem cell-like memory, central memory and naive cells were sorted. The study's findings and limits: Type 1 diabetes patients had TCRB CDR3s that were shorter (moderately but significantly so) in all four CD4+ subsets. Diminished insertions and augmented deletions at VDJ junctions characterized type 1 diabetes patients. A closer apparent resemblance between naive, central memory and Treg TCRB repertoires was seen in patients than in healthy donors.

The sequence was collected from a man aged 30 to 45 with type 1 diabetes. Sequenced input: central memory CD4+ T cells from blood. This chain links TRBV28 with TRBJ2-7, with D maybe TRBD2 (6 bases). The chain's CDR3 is CASSSSDREYEQYF. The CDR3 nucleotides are TGTGCCAGCAGCTCCTCGGACCGGGAGTACGAGCAGTACTTC.